This TCR beta chain comes out of a study of blood T cell repertoires in COVID-19. Study overall: PBMCs, B-cell-depleted T cells, or T cells were the source of the cDNA or gDNA that made up the material.

Per the original data handling: Estimation of nucleated cell counts relied on the amplification of reference gene primers. Assay: immunoSEQ multiplex PCR; the TCRdb copy retains only in-frame clones and omits some. D and trimming come from the DNA, and the V and J calls and clone size come from that table. The table includes around 100,000 clones, around 86% detected once. This clone was seen only a few times. Sequence at one end of the junction differs from germline and may be a read error. This TCR derives from a woman of 80 years or more with acute or convalescent COVID-19. Sequencing was carried out using peripheral blood.

The CDR3 nucleotides read TGTGCTAGCAGCCCCGGGACAGGTCGCACAGATACGCAGTATTTT. It specifies CASSPGTGRTDTQYF. The V gene is TRBV7-7, the J gene TRBJ2-3; 8 bases line up with TRBD1. The CDR3 sequence is 15 residues long. Germline CDR1 and CDR2: SSHAT and FNYEAQ (reference sequence).